Shown below are 5 T cell receptor beta chains from a single sample sequenced in a study of metastatic and nonmetastatic thyroid tumors. No treatment had been given to any patient before thyroid surgery. TCRdb re-called the PCR reads through MiXCR. This sample has 5,500 or so clones, with roughly 30% found just once. The specimen sequenced was adjacent normal tissue. Receptors originate from a female donor with papillary thyroid cancer or a benign thyroid nodule (not recorded which). Some clones in this sample may be carry-over from other donors' samples.

The chain combines TRBV6-1 with TRBJ2-7; 7 bases are a match to TRBD1. This CDR3 comprises 15 residues. Looked up from germline, CDR1 is MNHNS and CDR2 is SASEGT. V shed 4 bases and J 3 bases; nucleotides not matched to a gene: 9. The CDR3, as DNA: TGTGCCAGCAGTGTGTATCCCCAGGGGGACTACGAGCAGTACTTC. Translated: CASSVYPQGDYEQYF.

The chain couples TRBV28 to TRBJ2-7; D possibly corresponds to TRBD1 (5 bases). Germline loops: CDR1 MDHEN, CDR2 SYDVKM. Between the trimmed V and J ends, which lost 3 bases and 2 bases, there was a span of 11 bases. The CDR3 runs to 14 residues. CDR3 sequence (DNA): TGTGCCAGCAGTTTGAGGTACAGGACCTACGAGCAGTACTTC. Amino acid sequence: CASSLRYRTYEQYF.

This clone is labeled as large. V gene TRBV7-2 combines with J gene TRBJ2-7, with 8 bases lining up with TRBD2. Per the germline V gene, CDR1 is SGHTA and CDR2 is FQGNSA. Trimming at V came to 5 bases and at J to 5 bases, leaving 11 bases not matched to a gene. There are 15 residues in the CDR3. The CDR3 DNA is TGTGCCAGCAGCCCTACTAGCGGAGGCGGGAACGAGCAGTACTTC. This encodes CASSPTSGGGNEQYF.

The chain links TRBV30 to TRBJ1-4; D is uncertain. CDR1 and CDR2 from the germline V gene are GTSNPN and SVGIG (reference sequence). The CDR3 is 17 residues long. Trimming pared 0 bases from V and 2 bases from J, leaving 16 bases between. CDR3 loop: CAWSVLWEGSTNEKLFF. The CDR3 DNA reads TGTGCCTGGAGTGTACTTTGGGAGGGATCGACTAATGAAAAACTGTTTTTT.

The chain has TRBV6-1 and TRBJ2-3, with D possibly being TRBD2 (5 bases). V shed 5 bases and J shed 4 bases, with 16 bases lying between them. Germline CDR1 MNHNS, CDR2 SASEGT. The CDR3 loop spans 15 amino acids. The CDR3 sequence: CASSPVGGSADTQYF. CDR3 bases: TGTGCCAGCAGTCCGGTTGGTGGTAGCGCAGATACGCAGTATTTT.